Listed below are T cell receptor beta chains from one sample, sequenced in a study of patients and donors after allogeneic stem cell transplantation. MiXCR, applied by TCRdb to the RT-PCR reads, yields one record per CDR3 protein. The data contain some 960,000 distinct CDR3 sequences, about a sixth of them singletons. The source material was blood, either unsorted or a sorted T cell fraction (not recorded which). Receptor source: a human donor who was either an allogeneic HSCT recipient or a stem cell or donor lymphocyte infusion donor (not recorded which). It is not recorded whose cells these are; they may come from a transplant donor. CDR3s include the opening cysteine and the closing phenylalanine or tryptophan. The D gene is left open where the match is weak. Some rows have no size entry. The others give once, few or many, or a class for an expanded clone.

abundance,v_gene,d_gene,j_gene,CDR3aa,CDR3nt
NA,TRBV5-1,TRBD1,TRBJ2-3,CASSFTTPGQSINSDTQYF,TGCGCCAGCAGCTTCACTACTCCGGGACAGAGTATAAACTCAGATACGCAGTATTTT
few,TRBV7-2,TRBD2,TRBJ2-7,CASSRENILAGGEQYF,TGTGCCAGCAGCCGAGAAAATATACTAGCGGGGGGGGAACAGTACTTC
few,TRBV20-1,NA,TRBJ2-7,CSARVGVHEQYF,TGCAGTGCTAGAGTCGGGGTACACGAGCAGTACTTC
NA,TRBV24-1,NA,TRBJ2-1,CATSELQVNEQFF,TGTGCCACCAGTGAACTTCAGGTTAACGAGCAGTTCTTC
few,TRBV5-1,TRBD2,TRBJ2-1,CASSLTSGLVNEQFF,TGCGCCAGCAGCTTGACCTCGGGACTAGTCAATGAGCAGTTCTTC
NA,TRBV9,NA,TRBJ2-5,CASSVVPAATQYF,TGTGCCAGCAGCGTAGTTCCAGCGGCGACCCAGTACTTC
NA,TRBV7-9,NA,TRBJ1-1,CASSRRGEVNTEAFF,TGTGCCAGCAGTCGTCGAGGGGAGGTGAACACTGAAGCTTTCTTT
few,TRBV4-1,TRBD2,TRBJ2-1,CASAIGEGSPYNEQFF,TGCGCCAGCGCGATTGGGGAGGGGAGCCCCTACAATGAGCAGTTCTTC
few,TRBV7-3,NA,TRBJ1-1,CASSSRDGEAFF,TGTGCCAGCAGCTCCCGGGACGGAGAAGCTTTCTTT
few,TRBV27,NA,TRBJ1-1,CASGVGVHTEAFF,TGTGCCAGCGGTGTGGGGGTACACACTGAAGCTTTCTTT
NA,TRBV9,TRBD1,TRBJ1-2,CASSVPYKGTGAYGYTF,TGTGCCAGCAGCGTTCCCTATAAAGGGACAGGGGCCTATGGCTACACCTTC
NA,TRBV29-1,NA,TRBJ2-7,CSGGQFSYEQYF,TGCAGCGGTGGGCAGTTCTCCTACGAGCAGTACTTC
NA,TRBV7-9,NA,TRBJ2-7,CASSSHAPEQYF,TGTGCCAGCAGCTCGCATGCCCCCGAGCAGTACTTC
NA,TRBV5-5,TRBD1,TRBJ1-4,CASSTRDRATNEKLFF,TGTGCCAGCAGCACCCGGGACAGGGCAACTAATGAAAAACTGTTTTTT
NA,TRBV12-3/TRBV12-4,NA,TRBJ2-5,CASSSSGLQYF,NA
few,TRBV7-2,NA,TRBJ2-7,CASSRTRPLLVYEQYF,TGTGCCAGCAGCCGAACTAGGCCCCTGTTAGTATACGAGCAGTACTTC
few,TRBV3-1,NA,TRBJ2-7,CASSQETISGYNYEQYF,TGTGCCAGCAGCCAAGAGACGATCTCGGGTTACAATTACGAGCAGTACTTC
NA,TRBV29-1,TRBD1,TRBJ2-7,CSVALGQGYEQYF,TGCAGCGTTGCCCTGGGACAGGGCTACGAGCAGTACTTC
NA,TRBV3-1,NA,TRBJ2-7,CASSQDGGVSEQYF,TGTGCCAGCAGCCAAGATGGTGGGGTAAGCGAGCAGTACTTC
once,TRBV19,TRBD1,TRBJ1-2,CASSTYRDRASGYTF,TGTGCCAGTAGTACCTACCGGGACAGGGCCAGCGGCTACACCTTC
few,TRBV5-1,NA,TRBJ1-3,CASSLDRSLGNTIYF,TGCGCCAGCAGCTTGGACAGGTCTCTGGGAAACACCATATATTTT
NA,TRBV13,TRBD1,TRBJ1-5,CASSSSGTGGAGNQPQHF,TGTGCCAGCAGCTCCTCGGGGACAGGGGGCGCGGGCAATCAGCCCCAGCATTTT
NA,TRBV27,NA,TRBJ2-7,CASSLDSDLRSYEQYF,TGTGCCAGCAGTTTGGACAGTGACCTGCGTTCTTACGAGCAGTACTTC
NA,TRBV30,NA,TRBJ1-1,CAWSPGIGGTEAFF,TGTGCCTGGAGTCCCGGGATCGGGGGCACTGAAGCTTTCTTT
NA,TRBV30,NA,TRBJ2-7,CAWGDNSYEQYF,TGTGCCTGGGGAGACAACTCCTACGAGCAGTACTTC
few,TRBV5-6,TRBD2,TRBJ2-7,CASSLELAGIYEQYF,TGTGCCAGCAGCTTGGAACTAGCGGGAATCTACGAGCAGTACTTC
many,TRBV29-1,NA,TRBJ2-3,CSVEKETLTDTQYF,TGCAGCGTTGAAAAGGAAACACTCACAGATACGCAGTATTTT
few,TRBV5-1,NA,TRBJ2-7,CASRQGVSSYEQYF,TGCGCCAGCAGGCAAGGGGTGAGCTCCTACGAGCAGTACTTC
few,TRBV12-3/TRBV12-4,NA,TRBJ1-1,CASSYSTGTKNTEAFF,TGTGCCAGCAGCTATTCTACCGGGACGAAGAACACTGAAGCTTTCTTT
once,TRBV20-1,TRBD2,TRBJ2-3,CSITLRGRAADTQYF,TGCAGTATCACCCTTCGCGGGAGAGCGGCAGATACGCAGTATTTT
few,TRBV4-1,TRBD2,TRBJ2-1,CASSQGTSGRYNEQFF,TGCGCCAGCAGCCAAGGTACTAGCGGGAGGTACAATGAGCAGTTCTTC
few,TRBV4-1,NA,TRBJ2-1,CASSHNTGTPLHEQFF,TGCGCCAGCAGCCACAATACCGGGACACCTTTGCATGAGCAGTTCTTC
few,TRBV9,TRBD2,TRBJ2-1,CASSVLAGGPQNEQFF,TGTGCCAGCAGCGTGCTAGCGGGAGGGCCCCAGAATGAGCAGTTCTTC
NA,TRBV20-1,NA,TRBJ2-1,CSAPGGAYNEQFF,TGCAGTGCCCCTGGGGGGGCGTACAATGAGCAGTTCTTC
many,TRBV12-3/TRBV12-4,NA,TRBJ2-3,CASSSNLGIRTDTQYF,TGTGCCAGCAGTTCCAATCTAGGTATACGCACAGATACGCAGTATTTT
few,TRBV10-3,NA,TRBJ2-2,CAISESGDTGELFF,TGTGCCATCAGTGAATCTGGGGACACCGGGGAGCTGTTTTTT
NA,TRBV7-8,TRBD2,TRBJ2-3,CASSPRERGTDTQYF,TGTGCCAGCAGCCCCCGGGAGCGGGGGACAGATACGCAGTATTTT
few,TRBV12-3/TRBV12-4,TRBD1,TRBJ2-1,CAIQDRVGYNDEQFF,TGTGCCATCCAGGACAGGGTTGGTTATAACGATGAGCAGTTCTTC
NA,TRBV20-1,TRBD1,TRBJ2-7,CSAQGVNYEQYF,TGCAGTGCACAGGGGGTCAACTACGAGCAGTACTTC
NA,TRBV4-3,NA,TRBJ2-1,CASSPAGQPGQRRDEQFF,TGCGCCAGCAGCCCGGCGGGGCAACCGGGACAGCGAAGGGACGAGCAGTTCTTC
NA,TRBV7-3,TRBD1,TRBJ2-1,CASSQQDRGLSEQFF,TGTGCCAGCAGCCAACAAGACAGGGGGCTCAGTGAGCAGTTCTTC
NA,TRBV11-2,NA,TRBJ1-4,CASSLDPRSLNEKLFF,TGTGCCAGCAGCTTAGATCCCCGCAGCCTTAATGAAAAACTGTTTTTT
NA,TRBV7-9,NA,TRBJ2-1,CASSPMGVGHNEQFF,TGTGCCAGCAGCCCTATGGGGGTTGGTCACAATGAGCAGTTCTTC
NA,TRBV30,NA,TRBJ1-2,CAWSPFWPRQTNYGYTF,TGTGCCTGGAGCCCCTTTTGGCCGAGACAGACTAACTATGGCTACACCTTC